These 3 T cell receptor beta chains came from one sample sequenced in a study of blood T cell repertoires in COVID-19 (TCRdb year 2020). Libraries were made using the immunoSEQ multiplex PCR assay. Here the immuneACCESS table is served through TCRdb, limited to in-frame sequences with V and J called. Missing clones are a known gap in these copies; in checked studies unresolved V genes cover under half, and the rest lacks a known reason. The sample data list tens of thousands of clones, and 85% to 90% of these were observed just once. The leading ten clones occupy 5% to 6.5% of the sample. Material: peripheral blood. Receptors were obtained from a man aged 50 to 59 with active COVID-19.

The gene calls are TRBV7-8 and TRBJ2-1; 13 nucleotides agree with TRBD2. The V segment lost 5 bases and the J segment 8 bases; nucleotides outside the gene matches: 12. The CDR3 has 17 residues. Germline CDR1 SGHVS, CDR2 FQNEAQ. The CDR3 here is CASSPALAGGLGDEQFF. The DNA for the CDR3 is TGTGCCAGCAGCCCCGCACTAGCGGGAGGGCTTGGCGATGAGCAGTTCTTC.

The chain is built from TRBV5-4 and TRBJ2-3; 12 positions agree with TRBD2. With 0 bases clipped from V and 2 bases from J, the junction kept 10 bases outside the gene matches. The germline gives CDR1 SGHNT, CDR2 YYREEE (reference sequence). The CDR3 runs 19 residues. The CDR3 sequence: CASSLDGLAGMAATDTQYF. In DNA form, the CDR3 reads TGTGCCAGCAGCTTGGACGGACTAGCGGGAATGGCAGCCACAGATACGCAGTATTTT.

The chain combines TRBV12-5 with TRBJ2-7; 10 bases align to TRBD1. Germline values: CDR1 LGHNT, CDR2 FRNRAP. This CDR3 has 13 residues. The J segment lost 6 bases and the V segment lost 1 base, leaving 0 bases of the junction unmatched. The CDR3 is CASGLGTGGEQYF. The CDR3 bases are TGTGCTAGTGGTTTGGGGACAGGGGGCGAGCAGTACTTC.